What follows describes a single T cell receptor (beta chain). Clinical history as reported by participants underpinned cohort assignment. The sample belongs to a study of blood T cell repertoires in COVID-19. The overall study: Samples taken during acute and convalescent COVID-19 were collected in the United States, Italy and Spain.

V lost 0 bases and J lost 1, with 9 bases in between. The germline CDR1 and CDR2 sequences are KGHSH and LQKENI. This CDR3 has 15 residues. TCRdb's copy holds only in-frame clones and misses some; the assay was immunoSEQ multiplex PCR. The sample includes hundreds of thousands of clones, 90% of them seen just once. The sample comprised PBMCs or T cells enriched from blood (not recorded which). The chain is built from TRBV18 and TRBJ1-1, with D tentatively TRBD1 (5 bases). The TCR was taken from a woman aged 18-30 years with acute COVID-19. As DNA, the CDR3 is TGTGCCAGCTCACCACCGGGACTTAGGAACACTGAAGCTTTCTTT. Translation gives CASSPPGLRNTEAFF.